Below, one TCR beta chain is given with its context. Its specificity is unknown. At one end the junction does not follow the germline gene, possibly because of a read error. This CDR3 is 15 amino acids long. From germline, CDR1 is SGHKS and CDR2 YYEKEE (reference sequence). Genomic DNA, the template, was used for profiling of the TCR beta VDJ and CDR3. TCRdb used MiXCR to reprocess the reads, holding one entry per CDR3 protein. The sample consists of 150,000 to 200,000 distinct CDR3 sequences, 65% to 75% of them appearing once. The data were taken from a study of CD8+CD57+ T cells in acquired aplastic anemia. Study-wide background: Around 3.2 ug was the average amount of DNA from sorted CD4+ and CD8+ cells. Points from the study as a whole: For CD8+ Simpson's diversity, patients and controls showed no significant difference. Found in both controls and patients were about 30 CD8+ CDR3 sequences.

Individuals selected for sequencing had exhibited CD8+CD57+ cell expansion on flow cytometry. Blood was sampled before the patients had received any therapy. Material: sorted CD4+, CD8+, or CD8+CD57+ T cells (not recorded which) from PBMCs. The chain uses TRBV5-5 and TRBJ1-5; D call uncertain. The origin of this receptor is a human donor with aplastic anemia. CDR3 sequence: CASSQDQAGYQPQHF. The DNA of the CDR3 is TGCGCCAGCAGCCAAGATCAAGCGGGGTATCAGCCCCAGCATTTT.